This TCR beta chain came from a study of shared clonotypes between healthy human individuals. Study-level findings and limits: Across subsets, estimated richness was generally greater for naive than for memory populations. Non-shared clonotypes had lower generation probabilities than those shared by all four donors.

The table lists this clone with a count of one. Its antigen remains unknown. Trimming stripped 4 bases from V and 4 bases from J, with 6 bases between. The V gene's germline CDR1 is SGHDT and CDR2 YYEEEE. The CDR3 is 12 amino acids. To make CD8 memory, CD45RO+ cells were put together with CCR7-negative CD45RA+ TemRA cells. Sequencing was performed with immunoSEQ multiplex PCR; in TCRdb, only in-frame clones are kept and a portion is missing. The table includes roughly 720,000 clones, 90% detected once. The TCR was taken from a young man in good health. Some clones in this sample may be carry-over from other donors' samples. Sequenced: memory CD8+ T cells from PBMCs. Sample subset: CD45RO+ cells pooled with CCR7-negative TemRA cells. This chain uses TRBV5-6 with TRBJ1-5, with TRBD1 as a possible D gene (5 bases). The CDR3 DNA is TGTGCCAGCAGCGAGGGGAATCAGCCCCAGCATTTT. This codes for CASSEGNQPQHF.